Each of the 18 T cell receptor beta chains below was sequenced from the same sample in a study of blood T cell repertoires in COVID-19. Sequenced by immunoSEQ multiplex PCR; TCRdb stores in-frame clones only, minus some. The top ten hold around 1.9% of the sample, which has 250,000 to 300,000 clones, approximately 89% seen once. Material for sequencing was PBMCs or T cells enriched from blood (not recorded which). These receptors were collected from a woman aged 55-69 years who had recovered from COVID-19.

The chain links TRBV4-1 to TRBJ1-5; possibly TRBD1 for D (5 bases). The CDR3 is 15 residues long. Germline V gene sequence: CDR1 MGHRA, CDR2 YSYEKL. Trimming shortened V by 1 base and J by 4 bases, and 11 bases separated the two germline ends. In DNA form, the CDR3 reads TGCGCCAGCAGCCAAGGCAGGGAAAATAATCAGCCCCAGCATTTT. Its translation: CASSQGRENNQPQHF.

The rearrangement links TRBV5-1 to TRBJ1-1; D is unclear. The CDR3 is made up of 11 amino acids. Per the germline V gene, CDR1 is SGHRS and CDR2 is YFSETQ. V lost 4 bases and J 4 bases, leaving 5 bases between the germline ends. The CDR3 nucleotides read TGCGCCAGCAGCGAGGGCACTGAAGCTTTCTTT. Amino acids: CASSEGTEAFF.

This chain connects TRBV30 to TRBJ1-4, with D possibly matching TRBD1 (5 bases). CDR1 is GTSNPN and CDR2 is SVGIG in the germline V gene (reference sequence). The CDR3 covers 15 residues. The germline V and J ends were trimmed by 0 bases and 3 bases, with 11 bases remaining between them. The DNA for the CDR3 is TGTGCCTGGAGTGTATCGGGGGGGGCTAATGAAAAACTGTTTTTT. Its translation: CAWSVSGGANEKLFF.

This clone has just one count. J is TRBJ2-1 and V is TRBV9, with 8 bases identical to TRBD2. The germline gives CDR1 SGDLS, CDR2 YYNGEE. The length of the CDR3 is 15 residues. Trimming removed 7 bases from V and 8 bases from J; junction bases left unmatched: 14. Here the CDR3 DNA reads TGTGCCAGCTCACAGTCCGGGACTAGTATCGATGAGCAGTTCTTC. This sequence encodes CASSQSGTSIDEQFF.

The chain is built from TRBV5-1 and TRBJ2-7; tentatively, D is TRBD1 (6 bases). Germline V gives CDR1 SGHRS, CDR2 YFSETQ. The V and J ends lost 6 bases and 3 bases respectively, with 7 bases between them. The CDR3 loop spans 11 amino acids. The CDR3 nucleotides are TGCGCCAGCAAGGACAGCTACGAGCAGTACTTC. Translating gives CASKDSYEQYF.

The chain has TRBV11-3 and TRBJ1-2, with a possible D match to TRBD1 (5 bases). CDR3 length equals 14 residues. The germline V and J ends were trimmed by 5 bases and 3 bases, with 13 bases remaining between them. Germline values: CDR1 SGHNT, CDR2 YENEEA. The CDR3 region is CASSQDGTHYGYTF. CDR3 nucleotide sequence: TGTGCCAGCAGCCAGGACGGGACTCACTATGGCTACACCTTC. The full variable domain, with the rest looked up from reference TRBV11-3 and TRBJ1-2, is EAGVVQSPRYKIIEKKQPVAFWCNPISGHNTLYWYLQNLGQGPELLIRYENEEAVDDSQLPKDRFSAERLKGVDSTLKIQPAELGDSAVYLCASSQDGTHYGYTFGSGTRLTVV.

V usage is TRBV29-1 and J usage is TRBJ2-7; D possibly corresponds to TRBD1 (6 bases). V gave up 4 bases and J gave up 6 bases, with 13 bases separating them. Germline V gives CDR1 SQVTM, CDR2 ANQGSEA. The CDR3 extends over 12 amino acids. CDR3 DNA: TGCAGCGTTGGTAGAACAGGGTTCGAGCAGTACTTC. Amino acids: CSVGRTGFEQYF.

The chain's CDR3 is CASSPTSSGRSYEQYF. The CDR3 nucleotides are TGCGCCAGCAGCCCGACTAGTAGCGGGCGCTCCTACGAGCAGTACTTC. V and J are TRBV4-1 and TRBJ2-7, with 7 positions matching TRBD2. The CDR3 covers 16 residues. Trimming removed 4 bases from V and 0 bases from J; junction bases left unmatched: 9. Germline lookup yields CDR1 MGHRA and CDR2 YSYEKL.

The V gene is TRBV28, the J gene TRBJ2-5; TRBD2 aligns across 14 bases. Germline CDR1 reads MDHEN; CDR2 reads SYDVKM. J was trimmed by 4 bases and V by 5 bases; bases with no gene match: 3. The CDR3 is 15 residues long. The CDR3 nucleotides are TGTGCCAGCAGTGGGACTAGCGGGAGTGGAGAGACCCAGTACTTC. Translated, it gives CASSGTSGSGETQYF.

This chain links TRBV9 with TRBJ2-3, with D possibly being TRBD1 (6 bases). Germline CDR1 reads SGDLS; CDR2 reads YYNGEE. V lost 4 bases and J 11 bases, leaving 14 bases between the germline ends. The CDR3 spans 12 residues. The CDR3 here is CASSPGQSGQYF. In DNA, the CDR3 is TGTGCCAGCAGCCCCGGACAGTCGGGGCAGTATTTT. Based on the CDR3 plus reference TRBV9 and TRBJ2-3, the full variable domain is DSGVTQTPKHLITATGQRVTLRCSPRSGDLSVYWYQQSLDQGLQFLIQYYNGEERAKGNILERFSAQQFPDLHSELNLSSLELGDSALYFCASSPGQSGQYFGPGTRLTVL.

The rearrangement links TRBV19 to TRBJ1-1; no reliable D call. Germline lookup yields CDR1 LNHDA and CDR2 SQIVND (reference sequence). The CDR3 runs to 14 residues. Trimming stripped 5 bases from V and 4 bases from J, with 14 bases between. CDR3 sequence reads: CASSWEGFGTEAFF. Here the CDR3 DNA reads TGTGCCAGTAGTTGGGAGGGCTTCGGCACTGAAGCTTTCTTT.

Concerning this clone: Other DNA sequences of this sample code for an identical CDR3. This rearrangement joins TRBV7-3 to TRBJ2-2, with 10 bases aligning to TRBD1. V trimming: 3 bases; J trimming: 4 bases; junction bases outside the gene matches: 2. This CDR3 is 15 amino acids long. Per the germline V gene, CDR1 is SGHTA and CDR2 is FQGTGA. CDR3 sequence (DNA): TGTGCCAGCAGCTTGACAGGGGGCATCACCGGGGAGCTGTTTTTT. Its translation: CASSLTGGITGELFF.

J is TRBJ2-5 and V is TRBV6-1, with 7 bases fitting TRBD1. CDR1 is MNHNS and CDR2 is SASEGT in the germline V gene. Trimming removed 2 bases from V and 2 bases from J; junction bases left unmatched: 5. The CDR3 runs 15 residues. The CDR3 sequence: CASSERGHLQETQYF. The CDR3, as DNA: TGTGCCAGCAGTGAAAGGGGGCACCTACAAGAGACCCAGTACTTC.

This rearrangement joins TRBV4-1 to TRBJ2-7; 7 positions match TRBD1. Germline V CDR1 and CDR2: MGHRA, YSYEKL. V gave up 4 bases and J gave up 6 bases; unmatched junction bases: 12. The CDR3 spans 15 residues. This CDR3 reads CASSRLTGASGEQYF. The CDR3, as DNA: TGCGCCAGCAGCCGTCTCACAGGGGCTTCCGGCGAGCAGTACTTC.

This chain joins TRBV3-1 (or the pseudogene TRBV3-2) and TRBJ2-3; TRBD1 might be the D (5 bases). Germline V gene data show CDR1 as LGHDT and CDR2 as YNNKEL (reference sequence). The CDR3 runs to 14 residues. V shed 2 bases and J shed 5 bases, with 11 bases lying between them. The CDR3 is CASSQNRFGDTQYF. CDR3 bases: TGTGCCAGCAGCCAAAACAGGTTCGGAGATACGCAGTATTTT.

This sequence joins TRBV5-4 and TRBJ2-6, with D unclear. With 0 bases removed from V and 2 bases from J, the gap between germline ends came to 6 bases. The CDR3 runs 15 residues. CDR1 SGHNT and CDR2 YYREEE come from the germline V gene (reference sequence). The CDR3 is CASSLGAPGANVLTF. In DNA, the CDR3 is TGTGCCAGCAGCTTGGGGGCCCCTGGGGCCAACGTCCTGACTTTC.

This sequence joins TRBV6-6 and TRBJ1-5; possibly TRBD1 for D (6 bases). The CDR3 consists of 15 residues. Germline V gene data show CDR1 as MNHNY and CDR2 as SVGAGI (reference sequence). Trimming pared 6 bases from V and 5 bases from J, leaving 17 bases between. The DNA of the CDR3 is TGTGCCAGCAGCACCGGGGGGCAGATATATCAGCCCCAGCATTTT. Encoded protein: CASSTGGQIYQPQHF.

The gene calls are TRBV2 and TRBJ2-7; 7 nucleotides align to TRBD1. The length of the CDR3 is 15 residues. V lost 1 base and J lost 3; bases outside the gene matches: 6. The germline V gene encodes CDR1 SNHLY and CDR2 FYNNEI. CDR3 sequence (DNA): TGTGCCAGCAGTGAAGAGGGACAGTATTACTACGAGCAGTACTTC. Residues: CASSEEGQYYYEQYF. The complete variable domain, with remaining parts taken from reference TRBV2 and TRBJ2-7, reads EPEVTQTPSHQVTQMGQEVILRCVPISNHLYFYWYRQILGQKVEFLVSFYNNEISEKSEIFDDQFSVERPDGSNFTLKIRSTKLEDSAMYFCASSEEGQYYYEQYFGPGTRLTVT.